The present T cell receptor (beta chain) was sequenced within a study of T cells in Graves' hyperthyroidism and ophthalmopathy. As concerns this clonotype: The antigen is unknown. One end of the junction varies from germline; a read error may be responsible.

Per the germline V gene, CDR1 is SGHAT and CDR2 is FQNNGV. CDR3 length: 14 amino acids. Study conclusions and caveats: Blood also showed most of the thyroid clonotypes that were expanded above 0.001. Onset of ophthalmopathy came a median roughly 6.4 months after the model predicted it.

Researchers took RNA transcripts and amplified the TCR beta CDR3 regions from them. Carried out on the TCR CDR3, a first-round RT-PCR used the HTBI primer set. TCRdb reprocessed the multiplex PCR reads via MiXCR and lists one record per CDR3 protein. The repertoire consists of approximately 380,000 distinct CDR3 sequences, with around 15% occurring once and the leading ten covering over 25%. This clonotype was obtained from a man aged 45-65 years with Graves' ophthalmopathy. The sequencing sample was made of blood. V is TRBV11-2 and J is TRBJ2-6, with D maybe TRBD1 (5 bases). CDR3 amino acids: CASRGLPGANVLAF. The CDR3 nucleotides are TGTGCCAGCAGAGGGCTCCCTGGGGCCAACGTCCTGGCTTTC.